The TCR beta chain described here comes from a study of identical twins. TCRdb re-called the 5' RACE reads with MiXCR, one entry per CDR3 protein. Of 1,800,000 or so distinct CDR3 sequences in the sample, more than 30% were seen once. The CDR3 consists of 13 residues. Trimming took off 4 bases at V and 4 bases at J, with 10 bases between the two ends. Germline V gene sequence: CDR1 SGHDN, CDR2 FVKESK. The rearrangement joins TRBV14 to TRBJ1-2; D remains ambiguous. The TCR was taken from a newborn girl in good health. Sequenced sample: cord blood. Written as DNA, the CDR3 is TGTGCCAGCAGCCCCACCATGGGCTATGGCTACACCTTC. Translating gives CASSPTMGYGYTF.